The T cell receptor beta chain described here comes from a study of shared clonotypes between healthy human individuals (dated by TCRdb to 2020 to 2022). With regard to the full study: The cohort comprised a couple of women and a few men aged 18 to 49 years. Between about 0.8 and 9 billion PBMCs per donor were obtained by leukapheresis. Different laboratories and diverse techniques were used to prepare libraries and sequence TCR repertoires, to increase sequencing depth and limit assay-specific biases. For each donor, CD4 naive and CD4 memory were each given three plates, CD8 naive was given two plates, and CD8 memory was given one plate. Blood TCR repertoires of a handful of healthy adults were deeply sequenced to estimate repertoire size and the extent of clonotype sharing between individuals. The investigation overall reported the following: Based on pairwise subsampling, the degree of clonotype sharing among donors was expected to be affected by sequencing depth. Sampling was limited to blood, and TCR repertoires in tissue likely differ from TCR repertoires in blood. Sharing across several donors was observed for 5% to 6.5% of naive CD4, under 4% of naive CD8, 2.3% of memory CD4, and around 0.4% of memory CD8 clonotypes. Clonotypes shared by all four sorted-subset donors showed higher generation probabilities than non-shared clonotypes. Because the study included only a small number of donors, the genetic and exposure-history diversity represented was limited. Naive subsets generally had larger estimated clonotype richness than memory subsets did. Even with the large sequencing depth, rarefaction of the sorted-subset datasets indicated that sequencing was incomplete.

The CDR1 and CDR2 encoded by the germline V gene are ENHRY and SYGVKD. The CDR3 covers 14 residues, taking in both the cysteine and the phenylalanine. CDR3 DNA is the only sequence kept; it has 42 bases, read in frame from the first base. V is shortened by 7 bases, J by 3 bases, and the region joining them spans 14 bases. To note about this clone: The clone's antigen remains unknown. Within one base of it there is no much larger clone, and no base qualities were kept.

Using the deep immunoSEQ assay, multiplex PCR amplified TCR CDR3 regions from genomic DNA. Genomic DNA extracted from each cell subset was distributed evenly over all wells of several immunoSEQ 96-well plates, and each plate served as one replicate. Each replicate PCR for sorted subsets received around 210 ng genomic DNA, equal to roughly 30,000 T cell genomes. The purified libraries were quantified using a Qubit 3.0 fluorometer, sized with a Bioanalyzer 2100, and then quantified again using the KAPA Library Quantification kit. A separate single-read 150-cycle Illumina NextSeq 550 flow cell was used to sequence each immunoSEQ 96-well plate. Per the authors' processing: Because the immunoSEQ output held only junctional sequences and lacked quality scores, the filtering could not match the filtering applied to full-length reads. Sequences were annotated with PyIR, a Python wrapper for IgBLAST v1.9, and V/J genes and CDR3 were assigned using IMGT germline references. Reads with weak V/J assignments (E-value above 1e-6), missing CDR3, stop codons, out-of-frame junctions, or ambiguous translated residues were removed. V3J clonotypes were defined as sequences sharing the same inferred V gene, J gene, and CDR3 amino acid sequence. Percentage overlap between repertoires was computed as shared unique clonotypes divided by the size of the smaller repertoire. Richness of each repertoire was evaluated using RTK rarefaction, the Chao1 estimator, and Recon v2.1 estimates of unobserved clonotypes. For all TCRbeta clonotypes obtained by the gDNA method from several donors, generation probabilities were computed with OLGA. Entries here come from immuneACCESS through TCRdb and include only in-frame sequences with V and J called. Some clones fail to appear in such tables; in the studies checked, an unresolved V gene covers under half of the shortfall, and the cause of the remainder is unknown. V and J calls and clone size are those listed in that table; D and trimming were worked out from the DNA. The sample yields 1.5 million to 1.9 million clones; 98% were counted once. Around 0.47% of the sample is in the top ten clones.

Healthy HIV-negative adults with no recently reported acute infections or vaccinations were included as donors. All donors were Caucasian adults living in Nashville, Tennessee, USA. CD4+ T cells were enriched through magnetic negative selection, after which naive cells were positively selected on CD45RA and the remaining negative fraction served as the memory subset. After blood collection by leukapheresis, PBMCs were isolated using Ficoll-Histopaque density gradient centrifugation and then cryopreserved in the vapor phase of liquid nitrogen. Purity and quantity of every magnetically sorted T cell population were checked by analytical flow cytometry. Genomic DNA was isolated from each sorted fraction and quantified by UV absorbance on a Nanodrop 2000c.

The origin of this receptor is a man aged 30 to 39 in good health. Specimen: naive CD4+ T cells sorted from blood. Taken with the paper, the label for cell subset or site translates to: CD45RA+ positively selected. In this chain, TRBV10-3 is recombined with TRBJ2-3; 5 matching bases give a weak D call of TRBD1. The CDR3 protein: CAIKPQGRTDTQYF. The nucleotide sequence is given as TGTGCCATCAAGCCCCAGGGAAGGACAGATACGCAGTATTTT.